The 25 T cell receptor beta chains in this list originate from one sample, sequenced in a study of blood T cell repertoires in COVID-19. Libraries were prepared by immunoSEQ multiplex PCR; TCRdb keeps only in-frame clonotypes and omits some of them. The sample yields hundreds of thousands of clones, approximately 92% seen once. Sequenced material: peripheral blood. These receptors were taken from a man aged 18 to 29 with COVID-19, enrolled during active disease.

V and J are TRBV14 and TRBJ2-5; D uncertain. The CDR3 length is 12 residues. CDR1 and CDR2 (germline): SGHDN, FVKESK. Trimming shortened V by 4 bases and J by 7 bases, and 10 bases separated the two germline ends. The CDR3 region has the DNA TGTGCCAGCAGCCTAATAAGAGGGACCCAGTACTTC. This encodes CASSLIRGTQYF.

This sequence joins TRBV19 and TRBJ1-4; D may be TRBD1 (5 bases). From germline, CDR1 is LNHDA and CDR2 SQIVND (reference sequence). This CDR3 contains 15 residues. V lost 6 bases and J lost 6, with 17 bases in between. The CDR3 bases are TGTGCCAGTAGAGAATGGTCGGGGGAAGATGAAAAACTGTTTTTT. Translation: CASREWSGEDEKLFF. Full variable domain (remainder filled in from reference TRBV19 and TRBJ1-4): DGGITQSPKYLFRKEGQNVTLSCEQNLNHDAMYWYRQDPGQGLRLIYYSQIVNDFQKGDIAEGYSVSREKKESFPLTVTSAQKNPTAFYLCASREWSGEDEKLFFGSGTQLSVL.

The chain employs TRBV2 and TRBJ2-7; D ambiguous. The V gene lost 3 bases and the J gene lost 3 bases, with 12 bases spanning the gap. The CDR3 contains 14 residues. Germline CDR1 SNHLY, CDR2 FYNNEI. This chain's CDR3 is CASSDQRVNYEQYF. The DNA of the CDR3 is TGTGCCAGCAGTGATCAGCGAGTGAACTACGAGCAGTACTTC.

The V call is TRBV2, the J call TRBJ2-7, with 12 bases that match TRBD2. This CDR3 is built from 15 residues. V gave up 6 bases and J gave up 3 bases; unmatched junction bases: 6. Germline V lookup: CDR1 SNHLY, CDR2 FYNNEI. This CDR3 reads CASRELAGGVYEQYF. The CDR3 coding sequence is TGTGCCAGCAGGGAACTAGCGGGAGGCGTCTACGAGCAGTACTTC.

The chain links TRBV20-1 to TRBJ2-1; TRBD2 agrees at 7 bases. The V segment lost 3 bases and the J segment 5 bases; nucleotides outside the gene matches: 4. The CDR3 length is 13 residues. The V gene's germline CDR1 is DFQATT and CDR2 SNEGSKA (reference sequence). The CDR3 region is CSASEGRDNEQFF. The CDR3, as DNA: TGCAGTGCTAGTGAGGGGAGGGACAATGAGCAGTTCTTC.

The rearrangement links TRBV9 to TRBJ2-1; 12 bases fit TRBD2. The CDR3 is 17 amino acids. Unmatched junction bases numbered 4, after V lost 1 base and J lost 2 bases. Per germline, CDR1 SGDLS and CDR2 YYNGEE. The CDR3 region has the DNA TGTGCCAGCAGCGTACTCGGGACTAGCGGGCCCTACAATGAGCAGTTCTTC. Translated, it gives CASSVLGTSGPYNEQFF.

The rearrangement joins TRBV19 to TRBJ2-6; D possibly corresponds to TRBD2 (5 bases). With 3 bases removed from V and 4 bases from J, the gap between germline ends came to 10 bases. From germline, CDR1 is LNHDA and CDR2 SQIVND (reference sequence). The CDR3 consists of 15 residues. The CDR3 sequence is CASSIGPGGANVLTF. For the CDR3, the DNA is TGTGCCAGTAGTATCGGTCCGGGGGGGGCCAACGTCCTGACTTTC.

This clone appeared many times. The chain couples TRBV5-1 to TRBJ2-7; TRBD2 agrees at 9 bases. The CDR3 consists of 15 residues. Germline values: CDR1 SGHRS, CDR2 YFSETQ. V gave up 0 bases and J gave up 0 bases; unmatched junction bases: 1. The CDR3 loop reads CASSLGGGASYEQYF. CDR3 DNA sequence: TGCGCCAGCAGCTTGGGCGGGGGGGCCTCCTACGAGCAGTACTTC.

The chain combines TRBV27 with TRBJ2-2, with TRBD1 identical over 11 bases. CDR1 and CDR2 from the germline V gene are MNHEY and SMNVEV (reference sequence). This CDR3 has 15 amino acids. Trimming removed 4 bases from V and 5 bases from J; junction bases left unmatched: 3. The CDR3 DNA sequence: TGTGCCAGCAGTTCCGGGACAGGGGGTACCGGGGAGCTGTTTTTT. This sequence encodes CASSSGTGGTGELFF.

CDR3 loop: CASSQSNGQGLLNTEAFF. In nucleotides, the CDR3 is TGCGCCAGCAGTCAATCGAACGGGCAGGGCCTTCTGAACACTGAAGCTTTCTTT. The chain has TRBV23-1 and TRBJ1-1; maybe TRBD1 (5 bases). TRBV23-1 qualifies as an ORF whose function is uncertain. Trimming cost V 0 bases and J 0 bases, with 17 bases left between them. CDR3 length: 18 amino acids.

V gene TRBV12-3 or TRBV12-4 combines with J gene TRBJ2-3; 7 bases are shared with TRBD1. After removal of 5 bases from V and 6 bases from J, the junction contained 2 bases not matched to a gene. The CDR3 totals 12 residues. The CDR3 DNA sequence: TGTGCCAGCAGTCCCAGGGGGGATACGCAGTATTTT. It codes for CASSPRGDTQYF.

The rearrangement links TRBV19 to TRBJ2-3, with 10 nucleotides matching TRBD1. The CDR3 is 14 amino acids. Losses at the gene ends were 4 bases for V and 14 bases for J; bases not matched to a gene: 12. CDR1 and CDR2 from the germline V gene are LNHDA and SQIVND (reference sequence). CDR3 nucleotides: TGTGCCAGTAGTACGGAGGCCGGGACAGGGGTTTTGTATTTT. Amino acid sequence: CASSTEAGTGVLYF.

The chain has TRBV5-8 and TRBJ2-5; TRBD1 aligns across 9 bases. Germline CDR1 is SGHTS and CDR2 is YDEGEE. The junction had 1 base not matched to a gene; V was cut back by 4 bases and J by 3 bases. The CDR3 runs 13 residues. The CDR3, as DNA: TGTGCCAGCAGCCGGGACAGGGAAGAGACCCAGTACTTC. Translating it yields CASSRDREETQYF.

The chain recombines TRBV5-1 with TRBJ1-4; D ambiguous. CDR3 size: 13 residues. Trimming removed 2 bases from V and 7 bases from J, with 9 bases in between. Per germline, CDR1 SGHRS and CDR2 YFSETQ. In DNA, the CDR3 is TGCGCCAGCAGCTTCGGTGGTAGTGAAAAACTGTTTTTT. Translation: CASSFGGSEKLFF.

This rearrangement joins TRBV14 to TRBJ1-1; 10 bases fit TRBD1. The germline CDR1 and CDR2 sequences are SGHDN and FVKESK. V shed 4 bases and J 4 bases; nucleotides not matched to a gene: 3. The CDR3 length is 14 residues. The CDR3, as DNA: TGTGCCAGCAGCCGGGACAGGGGTTTCACTGAAGCTTTCTTT. Protein sequence: CASSRDRGFTEAFF.

The J gene is TRBJ2-1, the V gene TRBV6-1; 7 positions match TRBD1. Germline V lookup: CDR1 MNHNS, CDR2 SASEGT. The CDR3 is 15 residues long. The V gene end was trimmed by 1 base and the J gene end by 2 bases; junction bases not matched to a gene: 2. CDR3 residues: CASSEGGQTYNEQFF. CDR3 bases: TGTGCCAGCAGTGAAGGGGGACAGACCTACAATGAGCAGTTCTTC.

Only one count was recorded for this clone. This chain links TRBV19 with TRBJ1-2, with 7 bases fitting TRBD1. CDR3 length: 15 residues. Germline values: CDR1 LNHDA, CDR2 SQIVND (reference sequence). V shed 3 bases, J shed 8 bases, and the junction held 12 bases outside the gene matches. This CDR3 is CASSMGQLLMGGYTF. As DNA, the CDR3 is TGTGCCAGTAGTATGGGACAGCTCCTTATGGGGGGCTACACCTTC. Together with reference TRBV19 and TRBJ1-2, the CDR3 gives the full variable domain: DGGITQSPKYLFRKEGQNVTLSCEQNLNHDAMYWYRQDPGQGLRLIYYSQIVNDFQKGDIAEGYSVSREKKESFPLTVTSAQKNPTAFYLCASSMGQLLMGGYTFGSGTRLTVV.

The chain is built from TRBV2 and TRBJ1-1; D is possibly TRBD1 (6 bases). This CDR3 has 14 amino acids. Trimming stripped 4 bases from V and 5 bases from J, with 14 bases between. The germline V gene has CDR1 SNHLY and CDR2 FYNNEI. This CDR3 is CASSGFRGDTEAFF. The CDR3 coding sequence is TGTGCCAGCAGTGGATTCAGGGGAGATACTGAAGCTTTCTTT.

Only one count was recorded for this clone. The chain carries TRBV3-1 (or the pseudogene TRBV3-2) and TRBJ1-2, with D perhaps matching TRBD1 (6 bases). Trimming removed 7 bases from V and 3 bases from J, with 12 bases in between. This CDR3 comprises 13 residues. In germline, CDR1 is LGHDT, CDR2 YNNKEL (reference sequence). Here the CDR3 DNA reads TGTGCCAGCACCCGCAACAGGGACTATGGCTACACCTTC. Encoded protein: CASTRNRDYGYTF.

This clone has just one count. The rearrangement uses TRBV19 and TRBJ2-7; D unresolved. CDR1 is LNHDA and CDR2 is SQIVND in the germline V gene (reference sequence). V lost 5 bases and J 3 bases, leaving 5 bases between the germline ends. The CDR3 contains 11 residues. The CDR3 nucleotides read TGTGCCAGTAGTGTCATCTACGAGCAGTACTTC. This sequence encodes CASSVIYEQYF.

The V gene is TRBV11-3, the J gene TRBJ2-2; 15 bases line up with TRBD2. Germline assignment: CDR1 SGHNT and CDR2 YENEEA. The CDR3 has 18 residues. J was trimmed by 3 bases and V by 6 bases; bases with no gene match: 8. The CDR3: CASRPWTSGRGHTGELFF. CDR3 nucleotide sequence: TGTGCCAGCAGGCCATGGACTAGCGGGAGGGGTCACACCGGGGAGCTGTTTTTT.

The rearrangement joins TRBV5-8 to TRBJ2-5, with D possibly matching TRBD1 (7 bases). V lost 2 bases, J lost 8 bases, and 19 bases lay in between. This CDR3 has 15 residues. Germline V lookup: CDR1 SGHTS, CDR2 YDEGEE. The CDR3 is CASSFDRVGGRTQYF. As DNA, the CDR3 is TGTGCCAGCAGCTTCGACAGGGTGGGGGGTCGAACCCAGTACTTC. Full variable domain (missing parts from reference TRBV5-8 and TRBJ2-5): EAGVTQSPTHLIKTRGQQATLRCSPISGHTSVYWYQQALGLGLQFLLWYDEGEERNRGNFPPRFSGRQFPNYSSELNVNALELEDSALYLCASSFDRVGGRTQYFGPGTRLLVL.

The chain couples TRBV12-3 or TRBV12-4 to TRBJ1-3; no definite D call. The V gene lost 4 bases and the J gene lost 8 bases, with 9 bases spanning the gap. The length of the CDR3 is 12 residues. CDR3 in amino acids: CASSSYLDTIYF. CDR3 DNA sequence: TGTGCCAGCAGTTCCTACTTAGACACCATATATTTT.

The chain couples TRBV24-1 to TRBJ2-1; 10 bases map to TRBD2. Losses at the gene ends were 6 bases for V and 8 bases for J; bases not matched to a gene: 6. The V gene's germline CDR1 is KGHDR and CDR2 SFDVKD. CDR3 length equals 14 residues. The DNA of the CDR3 is TGTGCCACCAGTAAGTCTAGCGGGAGACATGAGCAGTTCTTC. Translation gives CATSKSSGRHEQFF.

The rearrangement joins TRBV2 to TRBJ2-2; tentative D call: TRBD2 (7 bases). Germline V gene data show CDR1 as SNHLY and CDR2 as FYNNEI. The CDR3 extends over 14 amino acids. V was trimmed by 11 bases and J by 3 bases, leaving 16 bases between them. The CDR3 region has the DNA TGTGCCCTCAGGGGAGGGTATGACACCGGGGAGCTGTTTTTT. Its translation: CALRGGYDTGELFF.